A single sample is the source of the 28 T cell receptor beta chains below, sequenced in a study of CXCR3-negative and CXCR3-positive naive CD8 T cells. Each TRB cDNA library was prepared by 5' RACE (with UMI labels). TCRdb reanalyzed the 5' RACE reads and collapses them to one entry per CDR3 protein, without DNA. This specimen shows some 130,000 distinct CDR3 sequences; the ten leading clones hold approximately 0.51%. Sequenced sample: naive CXCR3- CD8+ T cells from blood. Subset in this sample: CD45RO-CCR7+CD27+CD95- naive CD8+ T cells lacking CXCR3 (TNR3-). These receptors were taken from a human donor in good health. Some clones in this sample may be carry-over from other donors' samples.

This chain joins TRBV29-1 and TRBJ2-3; TCRdb proposes TRBD2, but this gene call is untestable without DNA. This CDR3 has 16 amino acids. CDR1 and CDR2 (germline): SQVTM, ANQGSEA. CDR3 loop: CSVEDPGGGALDTQYF.

This rearrangement joins TRBV20-1 to TRBJ2-7; with no DNA, the TCRdb D assignment of TRBD1 cannot be verified. Germline loops: CDR1 DFQATT, CDR2 SNEGSKA (reference sequence). The CDR3 is made up of 14 amino acids. CDR3 amino acids: CSASASPIPYEQYF.

V and J are TRBV5-1 and TRBJ2-7; the D call from TCRdb, TRBD1, cannot be confirmed without DNA. The V gene's germline CDR1 is SGHRS and CDR2 YFSETQ. CDR3 length: 17 amino acids. CDR3 in amino acids: CASSNEPGQQPSYEQYF.

The chain combines TRBV11-2 with TRBJ2-1; TCRdb's D gene call, TRBD2, goes unchecked for lack of DNA. CDR3 size: 15 residues. From germline, CDR1 is SGHAT and CDR2 FQNNGV. This CDR3 reads CASSLLSGSYNEQFF.

The chain is built from TRBV6-5 and TRBJ2-1; TCRdb calls TRBD2, which cannot be checked without DNA. The germline CDR1 and CDR2 sequences are MNHEY and SVGAGI. This CDR3 region has 15 residues. CDR3: CASSIKYIGLDEQFF.

This chain uses TRBV27 with TRBJ1-1. The germline V gene has CDR1 MNHEY and CDR2 SMNVEV (reference sequence). The CDR3 extends over 17 amino acids. The CDR3 loop is CASSFDREKSANTEAFF.

V is TRBV15 and J is TRBJ2-7. This CDR3 is built from 14 residues. Germline CDR1 and CDR2: LNHNV and YYDKDF (reference sequence). The CDR3 loop reads CATRDDRGPYEQYF.

The rearrangement joins TRBV7-7 to TRBJ2-7; TCRdb's D call of TRBD1 is untestable without DNA. The CDR3 extends over 14 amino acids. In germline, CDR1 is SSHAT, CDR2 FNYEAQ (reference sequence). The CDR3 region is CASSPDGATYEQYF.

This rearrangement joins TRBV12-3 or TRBV12-4 to TRBJ1-2; TCRdb returns TRBD1, unconfirmable since there is no DNA. The CDR3 loop spans 14 amino acids. The CDR3 sequence: CASSSTGGAGGYTF.

This chain uses TRBV12-3 or TRBV12-4 with TRBJ2-5; TCRdb proposes TRBD1, but this gene call is untestable without DNA. The length of the CDR3 is 18 residues. The CDR3 sequence is CASSLHGDPDRTQETQYF.

The V and J genes are TRBV7-9 and TRBJ1-2. This CDR3 has 13 amino acids. Germline CDR1 reads SEHNR; CDR2 reads FQNEAQ (reference sequence). The CDR3 spells CASSAGLVYGYTF.

The gene calls are TRBV7-9 and TRBJ1-4. Germline values: CDR1 SEHNR, CDR2 FQNEAQ (reference sequence). The CDR3 extends over 15 amino acids. The CDR3: CASSSDPSDNEKLFF. Looking up the rest from reference TRBV7-9 and TRBJ1-4 gives the full variable domain: DTGVSQNPRHKITKRGQNVTFRCDPISEHNRLYWYRQTLGQGPEFLTYFQNEAQLEKSRLLSDRFSAERPKGSFSTLEIQRTEQGDSAMYLCASSSDPSDNEKLFFGSGTQLSVL.

The chain uses TRBV4-1 and TRBJ1-1; TCRdb proposes TRBD1, but this gene call is untestable without DNA. The CDR3 is 14 residues long. Looked up from germline, CDR1 is MGHRA and CDR2 is YSYEKL. The CDR3 sequence is CASSQGGVGTEAFF.

V gene TRBV15 combines with J gene TRBJ2-3; as DNA is missing, the TRBD1 call by TCRdb cannot be tested. The CDR3 length is 16 residues. Germline V gene lookup returns CDR1 LNHNV and CDR2 YYDKDF (reference sequence). CDR3 residues: CATSVYRDSLTDTQHF.

V and J are TRBV15 and TRBJ2-7; TCRdb picks TRBD1, but there is no DNA to check that call. CDR1 and CDR2 from the germline V gene are LNHNV and YYDKDF (reference sequence). This CDR3 has 14 amino acids. CDR3: CATSSGTGLYEQYF.

J is TRBJ2-5 and V is TRBV29-1; TCRdb names TRBD1, which stays unverified in the absence of DNA. The CDR3 is 18 residues long. CDR1 is SQVTM, CDR2 ANQGSEA, per germline. The CDR3 region is CSAPDLGPETGGQETQYF. Together with reference TRBV29-1 and TRBJ2-5, the CDR3 gives the full variable domain: SAVISQKPSRDICQRGTSLTIQCQVDSQVTMMFWYRQQPGQSLTLIATANQGSEATYESGFVIDKFPISRPNLTFSTLTVSNMSPEDSSIYLCSAPDLGPETGGQETQYFGPGTRLLVL.

The V gene is TRBV4-1, the J gene TRBJ2-1. Looked up from germline, CDR1 is MGHRA and CDR2 is YSYEKL. There are 15 residues in the CDR3. CDR3 sequence: CASSQDLGLPNEQFF.

V usage is TRBV5-1 and J usage is TRBJ2-1; no DNA is available, so the TRBD1 call from TCRdb remains unchecked. This CDR3 contains 17 residues. Per the germline V gene, CDR1 is SGHRS and CDR2 is YFSETQ. The CDR3: CASSLSPVGEPYNEQFF.

The chain carries TRBV25-1 and TRBJ1-1; the D call of TRBD1 rests on TCRdb alone, since no DNA is present to check it. The CDR3 sequence is 14 residues long. Germline V gene lookup returns CDR1 MGHDK and CDR2 SYGVNS. CDR3 sequence: CASSVALGGPEAFF.

The chain carries TRBV25-1 and TRBJ2-1; TCRdb reports TRBD1, a call that lacks DNA to check it against. The CDR3 has 15 residues. Looked up from germline, CDR1 is MGHDK and CDR2 is SYGVNS. This CDR3 is CASSRRTGGYNEQFF.

The rearrangement joins TRBV12-3 or TRBV12-4 to TRBJ1-1. The CDR3 spans 12 residues. The CDR3 sequence is CASSFYLTEAFF.

The rearrangement joins TRBV29-1 to TRBJ1-2. CDR3 length equals 13 residues. The germline CDR1 and CDR2 sequences are SQVTM and ANQGSEA. The CDR3 is CSVVEEGGYGYTF.

This chain joins TRBV20-1 and TRBJ1-5. The CDR3 length is 15 residues. Germline V lookup: CDR1 DFQATT, CDR2 SNEGSKA (reference sequence). CDR3 sequence: CSARVDTDSNQPQHF.

The rearrangement uses TRBV7-6 and TRBJ2-3; TCRdb lists TRBD1, though no DNA is available to test this call. Germline V gene data show CDR1 as SGHVS and CDR2 as FNYEAQ. The CDR3 is made up of 18 amino acids. CDR3 sequence reads: CASSSFTGVGQSGDTQYF.

The V gene is TRBV27, the J gene TRBJ2-1; the D call from TCRdb, TRBD2, cannot be confirmed without DNA. Germline-derived CDR1 and CDR2 are MNHEY and SMNVEV (reference sequence). CDR3 length: 17 amino acids. The CDR3 is CASSLWATSGNPDEQFF.

V usage is TRBV7-9 and J usage is TRBJ2-7; the TCRdb D gene call, TRBD1, has no DNA to confirm it. CDR1 and CDR2 (germline): SEHNR, FQNEAQ (reference sequence). The CDR3 length is 14 residues. The CDR3 loop reads CASSPSQGIYEQYF. Together with reference TRBV7-9 and TRBJ2-7, the CDR3 gives the full variable domain: DTGVSQNPRHKITKRGQNVTFRCDPISEHNRLYWYRQTLGQGPEFLTYFQNEAQLEKSRLLSDRFSAERPKGSFSTLEIQRTEQGDSAMYLCASSPSQGIYEQYFGPGTRLTVT.

This chain joins TRBV9 and TRBJ2-1; with no DNA, the TCRdb D assignment of TRBD1 cannot be verified. The CDR3 loop spans 17 amino acids. Germline values: CDR1 SGDLS, CDR2 YYNGEE. Here the CDR3 reads CASSVAETGPLYNEQFF.

The chain carries TRBV11-1 and TRBJ2-7. The CDR3 has 15 residues. In germline, CDR1 is SGHAT, CDR2 FQDESV (reference sequence). The chain's CDR3 is CASSSTDYSSYEQYF.